Reported below is one T cell receptor beta chain. The record originates from a study of blood T cell repertoires in COVID-19. Across the study: T cells, B-cell-depleted T cells, or PBMCs supplied cDNA or gDNA.

Original methodology: From reference gene primer amplification, estimates of nucleated cell counts were derived. Using immunoSEQ multiplex PCR, the repertoire was profiled, and TCRdb retains in-frame clones only, with some absent. That table is the source of V, J and clone size, and D and trimming were worked out from the DNA. Of 450,000 or so clones in the sample, about 90% were seen once. The germline gives CDR1 SGHDT, CDR2 YYEEEE. This CDR3 region has 12 residues. Between the trimmed V and J ends, which lost 2 bases and 3 bases, there was a span of 6 bases. The sequence came from a man aged 18 to 30 who had recovered from COVID-19. The V and J genes are TRBV5-6 and TRBJ2-7; D is undetermined. Sequencing input: PBMCs or T cells enriched from blood (not recorded which). The CDR3, as DNA: TGTGCCAGCAGCTTTATGAGCTACGAGCAGTACTTC. Its protein is CASSFMSYEQYF.